The 20 T cell receptor beta chains below were found in one sample sequenced in a study of OX40 agonist ivuxolimab in advanced cancers. Libraries came from the immunoSEQ multiplex PCR assay. TCRdb holds this immuneACCESS table with in-frame rearrangements only. Some clones are missing; in checked studies, unresolved V genes explain under half, and the rest has no known cause. The sample table records about 58,000 clones; around 93% of these occur just once. In total, the top ten clones hold 3.8% of the sample. The sequences come from CD4+ or CD8+ T cells sorted from blood, collected in a trial of the OX40 agonist ivuxolimab. These receptors originate from an adult with an advanced solid tumor such as melanoma, head and neck, liver or kidney cancer.

The chain combines TRBV5-1 with TRBJ2-1; D gene ambiguous. Germline V gene lookup returns CDR1 SGHRS and CDR2 YFSETQ. This CDR3 has 15 residues. V lost 0 bases, J lost 0 bases, and 7 bases lay in between. CDR3 loop: CASSLEGTSYNEQFF. The CDR3 DNA follows: TGCGCCAGCAGCTTGGAGGGTACCTCCTACAATGAGCAGTTCTTC.

The chain joins TRBV27 to TRBJ2-2; perhaps TRBD2 as D (5 bases). V was clipped by 2 bases and J by 5 bases, with 12 bases between them. The CDR3 is made up of 15 amino acids. The germline gives CDR1 MNHEY, CDR2 SMNVEV (reference sequence). CDR3 nucleotide sequence: TGTGCCAGCAGTTTAGTGGGAGTTATAACCGGGGAGCTGTTTTTT. It encodes CASSLVGVITGELFF.

The V gene is TRBV15, the J gene TRBJ2-3; D remains unclear. The V gene lost 3 bases and the J gene lost 2 bases, with 6 bases spanning the gap. CDR1 and CDR2 (germline): LNHNV, YYDKDF (reference sequence). This CDR3 contains 13 residues. DNA of the CDR3: TGTGCCACCAGCAGGGAGATCACAGATACGCAGTATTTT. Protein sequence: CATSREITDTQYF.

The genes are TRBV11-2 and TRBJ2-7; 13 bases agree with TRBD2. V dropped 5 bases and J dropped 6; count of bases not matched to a gene: 7. CDR1 and CDR2 from the germline V gene are SGHAT and FQNNGV. The CDR3 has 15 amino acids. DNA for the CDR3: TGTGCCAGCAGCCTAGGAGGACTAGCGGGAGTCGAGCAGTACTTC. This gives the protein CASSLGGLAGVEQYF.

This rearrangement joins TRBV7-9 to TRBJ2-1; D unresolved. Trimming removed 5 bases from V and 5 bases from J, with 7 bases in between. Germline V gene data show CDR1 as SEHNR and CDR2 as FQNEAQ (reference sequence). The CDR3 sequence is 12 residues long. CDR3 DNA: TGTGCCAGCAGCCACGGAGACAATGAGCAGTTCTTC. It encodes CASSHGDNEQFF.

The chain joins TRBV28 to TRBJ1-5; 9 nucleotides agree with TRBD1. The CDR3 runs to 19 residues. Trimming at V came to 5 bases and at J to 7 bases, leaving 21 bases not matched to a gene. From germline, CDR1 is MDHEN and CDR2 SYDVKM. The CDR3 bases are TGTGCCAGCAGTATCCGTAACTACCTACAGGGGGCGGGAGGACAGCCCCAGCATTTT. Its protein is CASSIRNYLQGAGGQPQHF. The whole variable domain, filled in from reference TRBV28 and TRBJ1-5, reads DVKVTQSSRYLVKRTGEKVFLECVQDMDHENMFWYRQDPGLGLRLIYFSYDVKMKEKGDIPEGYSVSREKKERFSLILESASTNQTSMYLCASSIRNYLQGAGGQPQHFGDGTRLSIL.

This chain links TRBV27 with TRBJ2-1; D remains ambiguous. CDR1 and CDR2 from the germline V gene are MNHEY and SMNVEV (reference sequence). The CDR3 has 13 amino acids. Trimming cost V 6 bases and J 3 bases, with 9 bases left between them. The CDR3 loop is CASSLSDYNEQFF. DNA for the CDR3: TGTGCCAGCAGCTTGAGCGACTACAATGAGCAGTTCTTC.

The chain is built from TRBV14 and TRBJ2-3; D remains unclear. Germline CDR1 and CDR2: SGHDN and FVKESK. The CDR3 contains 14 residues. The V and J ends lost 4 bases and 4 bases respectively, with 12 bases between them. The CDR3 DNA is TGTGCCAGCAGCCGCCTATCAGTGCCAGATACGCAGTATTTT. Translating gives CASSRLSVPDTQYF.

The chain couples TRBV19 to TRBJ2-1; D gene unclear. Trimming took 5 bases from V and 3 from J, leaving 8 bases between them. The CDR3 spans 13 residues. CDR1 LNHDA and CDR2 SQIVND come from the germline V gene (reference sequence). CDR3 DNA: TGTGCCAGTAGTCTCGGGCTCTACAATGAGCAGTTCTTC. This encodes CASSLGLYNEQFF.

The chain joins TRBV4-3 to TRBJ2-1; 7 bases align to TRBD2. J gave up 2 bases and V 4 bases, and 2 bases lay outside the gene matches. The length of the CDR3 is 14 residues. The germline V gene encodes CDR1 LGHNA and CDR2 YSLEER. In DNA, the CDR3 is TGCGCCAGCAGCCGAAGCGGGACCTACAATGAGCAGTTCTTC. This encodes CASSRSGTYNEQFF.

V usage is TRBV7-2 and J usage is TRBJ1-5; D not resolved. The CDR3 is 15 amino acids. The V and J ends lost 1 base and 3 bases respectively, with 10 bases between them. The V gene's germline CDR1 is SGHTA and CDR2 FQGNSA. The CDR3 DNA reads as TGTGCCAGCAGCTTAGGGTCCAGCCTCAATCAGCCCCAGCATTTT. It encodes CASSLGSSLNQPQHF.

In nucleotides, the CDR3 is TGTGCCAGCAGTTTTGGACTTACCTACGAGCAGTACTTC. Translated: CASSFGLTYEQYF. V is TRBV27 and J is TRBJ2-7; D may be TRBD2 (5 bases). Per germline, CDR1 MNHEY and CDR2 SMNVEV (reference sequence). The V end lost 3 bases, the J end lost 2 bases, and 8 bases lay between the germline ends. There are 13 residues in the CDR3.

V is TRBV28 and J is TRBJ2-3; D is perhaps TRBD2 (6 bases). The germline gives CDR1 MDHEN, CDR2 SYDVKM. The V end lost 3 bases, the J end lost 2 bases, and 15 bases lay between the germline ends. The CDR3 runs 16 residues. Written as DNA, the CDR3 is TGTGCCAGCAGTTTCTCTTCAACGGGACTCACAGATACGCAGTATTTT. This codes for CASSFSSTGLTDTQYF.

The chain couples TRBV19 to TRBJ1-2, with 7 bases lining up with TRBD1. Germline assignment: CDR1 LNHDA and CDR2 SQIVND (reference sequence). This CDR3 region has 14 residues. The junction had 5 bases not matched to a gene; V was cut back by 3 bases and J by 4 bases. CDR3 DNA sequence: TGTGCCAGTAGTATCCAGGGGGGCCCCTATGGCTACACCTTC. Protein sequence: CASSIQGGPYGYTF.

The chain recombines TRBV27 with TRBJ1-1, with TRBD1 as a possible D gene (6 bases). The V and J ends lost 2 bases and 1 base respectively, with 8 bases between them. Looked up from germline, CDR1 is MNHEY and CDR2 is SMNVEV (reference sequence). The CDR3 length is 14 residues. CDR3 sequence: CASSLAGQNTEAFF. DNA for the CDR3: TGTGCCAGCAGTTTAGCGGGACAGAACACTGAAGCTTTCTTT.

Here the CDR3 reads CASRPAFGNQPQHF. DNA of the CDR3: TGTGCCAGCAGGCCCGCCTTCGGCAATCAGCCCCAGCATTTT. The J gene is TRBJ1-5, the V gene TRBV28; D is unclear. The CDR3 runs to 14 residues. V lost 6 bases, J lost 2 bases, and 11 bases lay in between. Per germline, CDR1 MDHEN and CDR2 SYDVKM.

This clone appeared a few times. This sequence joins TRBV28 and TRBJ1-2; D gene uncertain. Deletions cut 4 bases from V and 6 bases from J, with 12 bases between. CDR1 MDHEN and CDR2 SYDVKM come from the germline V gene. This CDR3 is built from 13 residues. CDR3 DNA sequence: TGTGCCAGCAGTTCCCCAGGAATACATGGCTACACCTTC. Protein product: CASSSPGIHGYTF.

The chain joins TRBV7-3 to TRBJ2-2; tentative D call: TRBD2 (6 bases). Germline V CDR1 and CDR2: SGHTA, FQGTGA. The length of the CDR3 is 14 residues. V was pared by 2 bases and J by 7 bases, with 11 bases between. The CDR3 region is CASSLAGFDGELFF. In DNA form, the CDR3 reads TGTGCCAGCAGCTTAGCGGGATTTGACGGGGAGCTGTTTTTT.

The genes are TRBV10-3 and TRBJ2-1; D unclear. This CDR3 region has 16 residues. The ends were cut back, 4 bases at V and 13 bases at J, with 26 bases in the middle. Germline V gene data show CDR1 as ENHRY and CDR2 as SYGVKD. The CDR3 sequence: CAISALATEQSPPQFF. The CDR3, as DNA: TGTGCCATCAGTGCCTTAGCCACCGAGCAGTCACCCCCCCAGTTCTTC.

The V call is TRBV27, the J call TRBJ2-7; 8 bases align to TRBD2. Looked up from germline, CDR1 is MNHEY and CDR2 is SMNVEV (reference sequence). This CDR3 is 13 amino acids long. The ends lost 3 bases at V and 7 bases at J; junction bases unmatched: 5. CDR3 nucleotides: TGTGCCAGCAGTTTTGGCGGGAGGCGGGAGCAGTACTTC. This sequence encodes CASSFGGRREQYF.